A few counts support the clone carrying this T cell receptor beta chain. Antigen specificity is unknown. Quantitative 5'-RACE was performed with molecular barcodes, and it yielded the TCR beta libraries. One entry per CDR3 protein results from TCRdb running MiXCR on the 5' RACE reads. The table lists a few hundred thousand distinct CDR3 sequences, approximately 22% of them singletons. The germline gives CDR1 SEHNR, CDR2 FQNEAQ (reference sequence). V dropped 6 bases and J dropped 0 bases, with 12 bases sitting between them. The CDR3 is made up of 14 amino acids. This specimen belongs to a study of CD8 T cells in ankylosing spondylitis. General study findings and limits: Certain motif variants had earlier been reported in reactive arthritis synovial fluid and blood. Reported data indicate significant enrichment of disease-linked clones within matched ankylosing spondylitis synovial fluid. With a CD8+ phenotype, disease-linked clones were relatively rare in peripheral blood.

The sequence derives from a male donor with ankylosing spondylitis or in good health (not recorded which). What was sequenced was blood, either unsorted or a sorted T cell fraction (not recorded which). The V and J genes are TRBV7-9 and TRBJ2-7; D tentatively fits TRBD1 or TRBD2 (5 bases each). The CDR3 sequence is CASRNPGPSYEQYF. The CDR3 DNA reads TGTGCCAGCAGAAACCCGGGGCCCTCCTACGAGCAGTACTTC.